The clone carrying this T cell receptor (beta chain) was picked up one time. Antigen specificity is unknown. The junction had 15 bases not matched to a gene; V was cut back by 5 bases and J by 1 base. Germline assignment: CDR1 SEHNR and CDR2 FQNEAQ (reference sequence). The CDR3 consists of 19 residues. Measured with immunoSEQ multiplex PCR; TCRdb has only the in-frame clones, and not every one. The sample carries 81,000 or so clones, 90% to 95% recorded once. The data stem from a study of graft-versus-host responses after intestinal transplantation. The chain joins TRBV7-9 to TRBJ1-5; 9 bases are a match to TRBD1. This TCR was recovered from a human donor who was the organ donor for an intestinal transplant. The material sequenced was unstimulated CD8+ T cells sorted from spleen or lymph node cells, taken before transplant. As DNA, the CDR3 is TGTGCCAGCAGCCCCGGGACAGGGACGGGAGGAACAAGCAATCAGCCCCAGCATTTT. Amino acid sequence: CASSPGTGTGGTSNQPQHF.